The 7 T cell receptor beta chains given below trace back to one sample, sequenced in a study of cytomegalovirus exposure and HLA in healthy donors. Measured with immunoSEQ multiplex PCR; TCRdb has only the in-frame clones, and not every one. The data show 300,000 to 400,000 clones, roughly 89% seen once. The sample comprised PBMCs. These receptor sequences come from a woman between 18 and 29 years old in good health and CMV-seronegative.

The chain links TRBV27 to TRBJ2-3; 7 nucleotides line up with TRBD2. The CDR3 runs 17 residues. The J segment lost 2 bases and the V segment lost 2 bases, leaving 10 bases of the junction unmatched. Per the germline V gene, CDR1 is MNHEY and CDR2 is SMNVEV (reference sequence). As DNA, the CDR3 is TGTGCCAGCAGTTTAATCAAGGTGGGGGGGTTCACAGATACGCAGTATTTT. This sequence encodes CASSLIKVGGFTDTQYF.

The chain's CDR3 is CASSSPRGMNTEAFF. CDR3 coding DNA: TGTGCCAGCAGTTCCCCCAGGGGAATGAACACTGAAGCTTTCTTT. The chain employs TRBV28 and TRBJ1-1; D might be TRBD1 (6 bases). The CDR3 length is 15 residues. The germline CDR1 and CDR2 sequences are MDHEN and SYDVKM. Deletions cut 4 bases from V and 0 bases from J, with 12 bases between.

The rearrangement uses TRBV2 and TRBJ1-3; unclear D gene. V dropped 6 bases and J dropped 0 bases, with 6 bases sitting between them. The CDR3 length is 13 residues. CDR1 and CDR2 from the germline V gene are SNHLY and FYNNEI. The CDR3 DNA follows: TGTGCCAGCAGGCCGGGCTCTGGAAACACCATATATTTT. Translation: CASRPGSGNTIYF.

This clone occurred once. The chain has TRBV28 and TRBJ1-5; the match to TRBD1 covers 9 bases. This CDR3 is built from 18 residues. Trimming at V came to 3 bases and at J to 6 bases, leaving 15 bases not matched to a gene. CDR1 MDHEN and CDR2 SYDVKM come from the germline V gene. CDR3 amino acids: CASSFSGTGRRKGQPQHF. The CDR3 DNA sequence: TGTGCCAGCAGTTTCTCCGGGACAGGGAGGCGCAAGGGTCAGCCCCAGCATTTT.

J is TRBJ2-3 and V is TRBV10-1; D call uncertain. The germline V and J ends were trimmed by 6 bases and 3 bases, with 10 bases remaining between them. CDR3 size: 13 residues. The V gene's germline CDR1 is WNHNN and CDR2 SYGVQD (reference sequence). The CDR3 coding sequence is TGCGCCAGCAGCGGATGGAGTACAGATACGCAGTATTTT. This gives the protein CASSGWSTDTQYF.

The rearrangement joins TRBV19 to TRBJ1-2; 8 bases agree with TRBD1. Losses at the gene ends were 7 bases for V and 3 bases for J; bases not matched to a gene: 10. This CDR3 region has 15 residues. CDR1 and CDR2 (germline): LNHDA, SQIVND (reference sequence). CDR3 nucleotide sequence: TGTGCCAGTAAGGTCCCGGGACAGGTCGACTATGGCTACACCTTC. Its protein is CASKVPGQVDYGYTF.

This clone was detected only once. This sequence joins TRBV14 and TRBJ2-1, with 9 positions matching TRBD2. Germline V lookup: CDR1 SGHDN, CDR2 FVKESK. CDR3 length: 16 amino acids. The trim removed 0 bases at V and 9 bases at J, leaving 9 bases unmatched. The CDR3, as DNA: TGTGCCAGCAGCCAAGATATTAGCGGGAGTGAAGGTGAGCAGTTCTTC. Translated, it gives CASSQDISGSEGEQFF. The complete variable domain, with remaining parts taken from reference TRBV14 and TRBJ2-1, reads EAGVTQFPSHSVIEKGQTVTLRCDPISGHDNLYWYRRVMGKEIKFLLHFVKESKQDESGMPNNRFLAERTGGTYSTLKVQPAELEDSGVYFCASSQDISGSEGEQFFGPGTRLTVL.